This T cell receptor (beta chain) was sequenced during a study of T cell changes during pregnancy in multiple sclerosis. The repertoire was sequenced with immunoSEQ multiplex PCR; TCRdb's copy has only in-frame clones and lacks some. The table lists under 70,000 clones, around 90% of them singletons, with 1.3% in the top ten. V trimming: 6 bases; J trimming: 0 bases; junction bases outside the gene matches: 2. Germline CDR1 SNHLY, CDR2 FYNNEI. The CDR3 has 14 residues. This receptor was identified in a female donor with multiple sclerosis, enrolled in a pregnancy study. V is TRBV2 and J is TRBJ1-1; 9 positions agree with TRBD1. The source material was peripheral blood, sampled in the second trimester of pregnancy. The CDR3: CASRDRGMNTEAFF. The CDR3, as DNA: TGTGCCAGCAGGGACAGGGGTATGAACACTGAAGCTTTCTTT. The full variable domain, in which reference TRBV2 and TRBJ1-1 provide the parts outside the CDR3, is EPEVTQTPSHQVTQMGQEVILRCVPISNHLYFYWYRQILGQKVEFLVSFYNNEISEKSEIFDDQFSVERPDGSNFTLKIRSTKLEDSAMYFCASRDRGMNTEAFFGQGTRLTVV.